This T cell receptor (beta chain) comes out of a study of control samples from healthy donors and cancer patients. Sequenced by immunoSEQ multiplex PCR; TCRdb stores in-frame clones only, minus some. The sample has fewer than 200,000 clones; 80% to 95% are singletons. The table lists this clone with a count of one. The sequence was collected from a woman aged 60-75 years in good health. The sequenced sample consisted of blood.

Here the CDR3 reads CASSYRTGLGNSPLHF. The CDR3 DNA is TGTGCCAGCAGTTACAGGACAGGGTTGGGAAATTCACCCCTCCACTTT. The genes are TRBV6-2 or TRBV6-3 and TRBJ1-6; 8 nucleotides agree with TRBD1. With V trimmed by 2 bases and J by 7 bases, 7 bases remained unmatched. CDR1 is MNHEY, CDR2 SVGEGT, per germline. The CDR3 contains 16 residues.